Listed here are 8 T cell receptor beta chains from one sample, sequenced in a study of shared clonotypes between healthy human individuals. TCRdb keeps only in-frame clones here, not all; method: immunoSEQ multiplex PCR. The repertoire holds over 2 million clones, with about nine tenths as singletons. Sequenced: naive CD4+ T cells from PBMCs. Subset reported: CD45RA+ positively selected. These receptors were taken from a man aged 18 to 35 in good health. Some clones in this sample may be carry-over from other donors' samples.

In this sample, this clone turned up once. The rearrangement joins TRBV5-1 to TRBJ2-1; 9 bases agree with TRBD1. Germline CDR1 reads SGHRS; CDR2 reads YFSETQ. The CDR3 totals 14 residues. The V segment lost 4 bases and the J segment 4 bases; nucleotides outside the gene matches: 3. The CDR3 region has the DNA TGCGCCAGCAGCGCCGGGACAGGGTACAATGAGCAGTTCTTC. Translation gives CASSAGTGYNEQFF.

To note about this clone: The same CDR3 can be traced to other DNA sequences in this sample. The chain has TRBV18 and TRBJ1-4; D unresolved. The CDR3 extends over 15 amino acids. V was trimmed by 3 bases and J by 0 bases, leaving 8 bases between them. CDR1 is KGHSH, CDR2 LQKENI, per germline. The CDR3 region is CASSPTGATNEKLFF. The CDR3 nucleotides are TGTGCCAGCTCACCCACCGGGGCAACTAATGAAAAACTGTTTTTT.

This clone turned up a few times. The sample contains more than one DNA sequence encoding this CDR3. The CDR3 region has the DNA TGCAGCGGGCGGGAGAACACTGAAGCTTTCTTT. This gives the protein CSGRENTEAFF. The gene calls are TRBV29-1 and TRBJ1-1; D is uncertain. V was clipped by 7 bases and J by 1 base, with 7 bases between them. Looked up from germline, CDR1 is SQVTM and CDR2 is ANQGSEA. The CDR3 spans 11 residues.

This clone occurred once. CDR3 DNA sequence: TGTGCCAGCAGTTACGGGCAGGTTGGAGATACGCAGTATTTT. Its protein is CASSYGQVGDTQYF. V gene TRBV6-5 combines with J gene TRBJ2-3, with D hard to call. The CDR3 has 14 amino acids. Germline CDR1 and CDR2: MNHEY and SVGAGI. Trimming took 2 bases from V and 5 from J, leaving 11 bases between them.

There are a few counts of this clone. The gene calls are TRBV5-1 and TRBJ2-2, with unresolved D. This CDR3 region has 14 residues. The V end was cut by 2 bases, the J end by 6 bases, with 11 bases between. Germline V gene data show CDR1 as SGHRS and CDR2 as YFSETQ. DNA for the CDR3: TGCGCCAGCAGCTTATTGGTCGCGGCCGGGGAGCTGTTTTTT. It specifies CASSLLVAAGELFF.

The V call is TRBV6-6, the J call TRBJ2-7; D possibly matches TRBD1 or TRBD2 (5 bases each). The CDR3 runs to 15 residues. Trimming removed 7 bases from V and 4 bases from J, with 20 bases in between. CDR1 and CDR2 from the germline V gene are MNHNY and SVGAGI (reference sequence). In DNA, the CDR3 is TGTGCCAGCAATCCCGGTGGGGGACGGCTATACGAGCAGTACTTC. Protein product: CASNPGGGRLYEQYF.

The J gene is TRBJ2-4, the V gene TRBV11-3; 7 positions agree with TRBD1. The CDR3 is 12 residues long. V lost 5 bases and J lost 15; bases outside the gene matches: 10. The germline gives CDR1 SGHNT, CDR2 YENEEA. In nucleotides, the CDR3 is TGTGCCAGCAGCGCGACCGGGGCAGGGGGGTACTTC. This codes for CASSATGAGGYF.

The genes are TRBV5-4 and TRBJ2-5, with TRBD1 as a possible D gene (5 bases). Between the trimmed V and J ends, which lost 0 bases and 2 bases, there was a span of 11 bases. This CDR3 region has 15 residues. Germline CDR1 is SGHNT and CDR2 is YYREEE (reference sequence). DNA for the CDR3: TGTGCCAGCAGCTTGGGGACAAGGGTTCAAGAGACCCAGTACTTC. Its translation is CASSLGTRVQETQYF.